The entry that follows covers one T cell receptor beta chain sequence. Those enrolled in Seattle joined during active infection and were followed longitudinally afterward. This sample stems from a study of blood T cell repertoires in COVID-19. About the study: Acute and convalescent COVID-19 samples came from the United States, Italy and Spain. Nucleic acid was either cDNA or gDNA, and it came from T cells, B-cell-depleted T cells, or PBMCs.

Per the original methods: By means of reference gene primer amplification, nucleated cell counts were estimated. The repertoire was sequenced with immunoSEQ multiplex PCR; TCRdb's copy has only in-frame clones and lacks some. D and trimming come from the DNA, and the V and J calls and clone size come from that table. The table records approximately 180,000 clones, approximately 87% of them present only once. V was shortened by 8 bases and J by 1 base, with 14 bases between the two germline ends. The germline CDR1 and CDR2 sequences are MNHEY and SMNVEV (reference sequence). The CDR3 consists of 15 residues.

V usage is TRBV27 and J usage is TRBJ1-4; no clear D gene. Sequences were obtained from peripheral blood. The clonotype originates from a person in their 70s with COVID-19, enrolled during active disease. The CDR3 loop is CASGGIWGTNEKLFF. The CDR3 nucleotides are TGTGCCAGCGGCGGGATCTGGGGAACTAATGAAAAACTGTTTTTT.